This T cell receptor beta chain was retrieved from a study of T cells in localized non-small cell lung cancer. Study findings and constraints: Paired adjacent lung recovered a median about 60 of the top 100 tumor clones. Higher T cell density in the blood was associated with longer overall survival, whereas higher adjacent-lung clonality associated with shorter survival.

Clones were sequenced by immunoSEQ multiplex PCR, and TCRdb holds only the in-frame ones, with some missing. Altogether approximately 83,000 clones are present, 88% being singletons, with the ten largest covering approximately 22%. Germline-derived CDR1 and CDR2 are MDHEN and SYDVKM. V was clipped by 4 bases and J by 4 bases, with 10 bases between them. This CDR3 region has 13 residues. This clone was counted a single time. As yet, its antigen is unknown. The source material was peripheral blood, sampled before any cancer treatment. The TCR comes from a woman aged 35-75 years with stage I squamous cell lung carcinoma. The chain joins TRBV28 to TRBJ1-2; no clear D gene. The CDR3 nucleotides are TGTGCCAGCAGTTCCCAGGTTAGCTATGGCTACACCTTC. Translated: CASSSQVSYGYTF.